The 27 T cell receptor beta chains reported below all come from one sample, sequenced in a study of CD8 T cells in ankylosing spondylitis (dated by TCRdb to between 2016 and 2019). Here is what the overall study found, with its caveats: Blood from ankylosing spondylitis patients appeared to be characterized by a TCR beta motif composed of about eight highly homologous amino acid variants.

Their antigen targets remain unknown. Receptor libraries were prepared by 5' RACE. The sample was run on an Illumina HiSeq 2500. TCRdb's own reprocessing of the public reads used fastp at Q25 and MiXCR and kept productive beta chains. Records with the same CDR3 protein are collapsed into one entry carrying the most frequent genes and DNA. The sample table shows roughly 700,000 distinct CDR3 sequences, and around 20% are seen once. The ten largest clones capture about 19% of the sample. The sample comprised blood, either unsorted or a sorted T cell fraction (not recorded which). The receptors derive from a male donor with ankylosing spondylitis.

The V call is TRBV4-1, the J call TRBJ2-1; 7 nucleotides match TRBD1. In germline, CDR1 is MGHRA, CDR2 YSYEKL. This CDR3 comprises 14 residues. J lost 2 bases, V lost 2 bases, and 0 bases had no gene match. Written as DNA, the CDR3 is TGCGCCAGCAGCCAAACAGGGGCCTACAATGAGCAGTTCTTC. It is translated as CASSQTGAYNEQFF.

This clonotype was counted between two and nine times. The chain links TRBV20-1 to TRBJ2-1, with 7 bases lining up with TRBD2. CDR1 DFQATT and CDR2 SNEGSKA come from the germline V gene (reference sequence). V was pared by 4 bases and J by 5 bases, with 8 bases of the junction left unmatched. The CDR3 extends over 14 amino acids. The chain's CDR3 is CSATGGSANNEQFF. CDR3 nucleotides: TGCAGTGCTACCGGCGGGAGCGCTAACAATGAGCAGTTCTTC.

In DNA form, the CDR3 reads TGCGCCAGCTACGGGACTAGTTATAATGAGCAGTTCTTC. Protein sequence: CASYGTSYNEQFF. The chain employs TRBV5-1 and TRBJ2-1, with 8 positions matching TRBD2. Trimming cost V 7 bases and J 7 bases; bases outside gene matches: 7. Germline CDR1 is SGHRS and CDR2 is YFSETQ. The CDR3 consists of 13 residues.

V and J are TRBV5-1 and TRBJ2-2; D not certain. V was shortened by 4 bases and J by 7 bases, with 14 bases between the two germline ends. Germline loops: CDR1 SGHRS, CDR2 YFSETQ. The CDR3 runs 14 residues. This CDR3 is CASSHDSTDGELFF. CDR3 DNA sequence: TGCGCCAGCAGCCACGACTCCACTGACGGGGAGCTGTTTTTT.

The chain combines TRBV4-2 with TRBJ2-3; 7 nucleotides align to TRBD2. V lost 3 bases to trimming and J lost 5 bases; unmatched junction nucleotides: 14. Germline CDR1 is LGHNA and CDR2 is YNFKEQ. CDR3 length: 17 amino acids. The CDR3: CASSQVKGAPGGDTQYF. The CDR3 nucleotides read TGTGCCAGCAGCCAGGTCAAAGGCGCTCCGGGGGGAGATACGCAGTATTTT.

This clonotype was found a few times. The chain carries TRBV20-1 and TRBJ2-7; 8 positions match TRBD2. The ends lost 1 base at V and 0 bases at J; junction bases unmatched: 8. Germline V gene data show CDR1 as DFQATT and CDR2 as SNEGSKA (reference sequence). This CDR3 has 16 amino acids. The CDR3 sequence: CSARGVPSGGSYEQYF. The CDR3 DNA sequence: TGCAGTGCTAGAGGCGTCCCCAGCGGGGGCTCCTACGAGCAGTACTTC.

A few counts support this clonotype. This chain joins TRBV7-2 and TRBJ2-1; possible D gene TRBD2, 6 bases. V lost 0 bases and J lost 5, with 14 bases in between. CDR3 size: 16 residues. Germline CDR1 reads SGHTA; CDR2 reads FQGNSA. For the CDR3, the DNA is TGTGCCAGCAGCTTAGCCCCTAGCGCGGGGAACAATGAGCAGTTCTTC. Amino acids: CASSLAPSAGNNEQFF.

The V call is TRBV2, the J call TRBJ1-4; possible D gene TRBD1, 6 bases. Trimming left V 4 bases short and J 6 bases short, with 12 bases between. The CDR3 covers 14 residues. CDR1 is SNHLY and CDR2 is FYNNEI in the germline V gene. CDR3 nucleotide sequence: TGTGCCAGCAGTGTTCAGGGGCCTTATGAAAAACTGTTTTTT. Protein sequence: CASSVQGPYEKLFF. Filled out from reference TRBV2 and TRBJ1-4, the complete variable domain reads EPEVTQTPSHQVTQMGQEVILRCVPISNHLYFYWYRQILGQKVEFLVSFYNNEISEKSEIFDDQFSVERPDGSNFTLKIRSTKLEDSAMYFCASSVQGPYEKLFFGSGTQLSVL.

J is TRBJ1-2 and V is TRBV2, with TRBD1 matching over 10 bases. The CDR3 has 16 amino acids. With V trimmed by 0 bases and J by 1 base, 2 bases remained unmatched. CDR1 and CDR2 (germline): SNHLY, FYNNEI. CDR3 nucleotides: TGTGCCAGCAGTGAAGCCAGGACAGGGGGTAACTATGGCTACACCTTC. Amino acid sequence: CASSEARTGGNYGYTF.

With regard to this clonotype: Its ends do not fully match the called genes, so a read error is possible. CDR3 nucleotide sequence: TGTGCCATCAGTTTCCGGTTCGACAGGGAGGGGAATCAGCCCCAGCATTTT. Amino acid sequence: CAISFRFDREGNQPQHF. The gene calls are TRBV12-3 or TRBV12-4 and TRBJ1-5, with 7 bases that match TRBD1. The CDR3 is 17 residues long.

The chain has TRBV5-1 and TRBJ1-3; D ambiguous. Trimming took 3 bases from V and 2 from J, leaving 27 bases between them. There are 20 residues in the CDR3. Per the germline V gene, CDR1 is SGHRS and CDR2 is YFSETQ. For the CDR3, the DNA is TGCGCCAGCAGCTCCGGTACTCGTGTGGGCCGCCGACCTCCTGGAAACACCATATATTTT. Translated: CASSSGTRVGRRPPGNTIYF. The variable domain in full, with the rest retrieved from reference TRBV5-1 and TRBJ1-3, is KAGVTQTPRYLIKTRGQQVTLSCSPISGHRSVSWYQQTPGQGLQFLFEYFSETQRNKGNFPGRFSGRQFSNSRSEMNVSTLELGDSALYLCASSSGTRVGRRPPGNTIYFGEGSWLTVV.

This clonotype was found a few times. The CDR3 DNA sequence: TGTGCCAGCAGCCTTAACGAGGTCCCCCTCTACGAGCAGTACTTC. It codes for CASSLNEVPLYEQYF. The chain carries TRBV7-8 and TRBJ2-7, with D unclear. The V gene lost 5 bases and the J gene lost 3 bases, with 17 bases spanning the gap. The CDR3 totals 15 residues. Germline V CDR1 and CDR2: SGHVS, FQNEAQ.

This clonotype was recorded a few times. The gene calls are TRBV12-3 or TRBV12-4 and TRBJ2-7; a possible D gene is TRBD1 (6 bases). The germline V and J ends were trimmed by 1 base and 0 bases, with 10 bases remaining between them. This CDR3 is 15 amino acids long. The CDR3 DNA reads TGTGCCAGCAGTTTAGGGACAGTAAGCTCCTACGAGCAGTACTTC. Translation: CASSLGTVSSYEQYF.

A note on this clonotype: One base away lies a much larger clone, so this may be a sequencing read error. The chain links TRBV2 to TRBJ2-7; 8 positions match TRBD1. Looked up from germline, CDR1 is SNHLY and CDR2 is FYNNEI. This CDR3 region has 13 residues. Trimming removed 6 bases from V and 2 bases from J; junction bases left unmatched: 3. The CDR3 here is CASRWTGTYEQYF. CDR3 DNA sequence: TGTGCCAGCAGATGGACAGGGACCTACGAGCAGTACTTC.

This clonotype was seen more than once but under ten times. The chain joins TRBV5-6 to TRBJ2-7, with D possibly TRBD2 on 6 matching bases. The V end was cut by 4 bases, the J end by 5 bases, with 16 bases between. CDR3 length: 14 amino acids. The germline gives CDR1 SGHDT, CDR2 YYEEEE. The CDR3 here is CASSRVGLVDEQYF. The CDR3 bases are TGTGCCAGCAGCCGGGTGGGACTGGTCGACGAGCAGTACTTC.

There are a few counts of this clonotype. The V gene is TRBV6-1, the J gene TRBJ1-6, with 7 bases that match TRBD1. CDR3 length: 13 amino acids. Germline loops: CDR1 MNHNS, CDR2 SASEGT. V shed 8 bases, J shed 11 bases, and the junction held 9 bases outside the gene matches. The CDR3 loop reads CASEDRIPTPLHF. The CDR3 bases are TGTGCCAGCGAGGACAGGATTCCGACACCCCTCCACTTT.

V gene TRBV5-6 combines with J gene TRBJ2-2, with TRBD1 identical over 8 bases. The V gene end was trimmed by 1 base and the J gene end by 4 bases; junction bases not matched to a gene: 6. There are 16 residues in the CDR3. CDR1 SGHDT and CDR2 YYEEEE come from the germline V gene. CDR3 coding DNA: TGTGCCAGCAGCTTGTATCCAGGGGGCGTCACCGGGGAGCTGTTTTTT. Translated, it gives CASSLYPGGVTGELFF.

This clonotype has a handful of counts. V gene TRBV2 combines with J gene TRBJ1-2, with a weak D call TRBD1 (5 bases). This CDR3 region has 15 residues. Deletions cut 7 bases from V and 1 base from J, with 16 bases between. Germline V CDR1 and CDR2: SNHLY, FYNNEI. The CDR3 protein is CASTQGREINYGYTF. Written as DNA, the CDR3 is TGTGCCAGCACTCAGGGTAGAGAGATTAACTATGGCTACACCTTC.

The J gene is TRBJ2-3, the V gene TRBV7-9; 9 bases are a match to TRBD2. The CDR3 contains 19 residues. V lost 2 bases and J lost 4; bases outside the gene matches: 16. Germline V CDR1 and CDR2: SEHNR, FQNEAQ (reference sequence). In DNA form, the CDR3 reads TGTGCCAGCAGCTTATTAGTTGTGGCGGGGGGGCATCAATCAGATACGCAGTATTTT. The encoded protein is CASSLLVVAGGHQSDTQYF. The variable domain in full, completed from reference TRBV7-9 and TRBJ2-3, reads DTGVSQNPRHKITKRGQNVTFRCDPISEHNRLYWYRQTLGQGPEFLTYFQNEAQLEKSRLLSDRFSAERPKGSFSTLEIQRTEQGDSAMYLCASSLLVVAGGHQSDTQYFGPGTRLTVL.

In its sample, this clonotype was seen a few times. The chain recombines TRBV27 with TRBJ2-3; D unresolved. The CDR3 length is 13 residues. V lost 1 base to trimming and J lost 6 bases, with 8 bases between them. From germline, CDR1 is MNHEY and CDR2 SMNVEV (reference sequence). The CDR3 DNA reads as TGTGCCAGCAGTTTATTATTCCCTGATACGCAGTATTTT. It codes for CASSLLFPDTQYF.

This clonotype has only a few counts. This chain links TRBV18 with TRBJ1-2; D gene unclear. Germline-derived CDR1 and CDR2 are KGHSH and LQKENI. V was pared by 2 bases and J by 6 bases, with 19 bases between. The CDR3 sequence is 16 residues long. The CDR3 region has the DNA TGTGCCAGCTCACCATACGGACCCGAGGGTTTGAATGGCTACACCTTC. It is translated as CASSPYGPEGLNGYTF.

Written as DNA, the CDR3 is TGCAGTGCACAACATTGGCGGGACCAGGTCGAGCAGTACTTC. Translating gives CSAQHWRDQVEQYF. This chain links TRBV20-1 with TRBJ2-7, with D maybe TRBD2 (6 bases). CDR3 length: 14 amino acids. Germline-derived CDR1 and CDR2 are DFQATT and SNEGSKA (reference sequence). Trimming shortened V by 6 bases and J by 6 bases, and 21 bases separated the two germline ends.

This clonotype was recorded at least ten times. V is TRBV5-1 and J is TRBJ1-2; possibly TRBD1 for D (5 bases). Per germline, CDR1 SGHRS and CDR2 YFSETQ. This CDR3 is built from 14 residues. V lost 4 bases and J 4 bases, leaving 14 bases between the germline ends. CDR3 amino acids: CASSPGGGSYGYTF. CDR3 DNA: TGCGCCAGCAGCCCCGGGGGGGGGTCCTATGGCTACACCTTC.

The chain has TRBV29-1 and TRBJ1-2; the match to TRBD1 covers 8 bases. This CDR3 comprises 12 residues. In germline, CDR1 is SQVTM, CDR2 ANQGSEA. V lost 3 bases, J lost 4 bases, and 1 base stayed unmatched. The CDR3 region has the DNA TGCAGCGTTGACAGGGGGCTCTATGGCTACACCTTC. This translates into CSVDRGLYGYTF.

The chain couples TRBV4-3 to TRBJ2-5; 16 nucleotides agree with TRBD2. The V and J ends lost 4 bases and 7 bases, in that order; junction bases with no gene match: 6. The V gene's germline CDR1 is LGHNA and CDR2 YSLEER. The CDR3 totals 16 residues. CDR3 region: CASSPGTSGRGGTQYF. CDR3 bases: TGCGCCAGCAGCCCTGGGACTAGCGGGAGGGGAGGGACCCAGTACTTC.

This chain connects TRBV18 to TRBJ1-2; D is perhaps TRBD1 (5 bases). Trimming took 3 bases from V and 6 from J, leaving 20 bases between them. The CDR3 consists of 16 residues. Germline loops: CDR1 KGHSH, CDR2 LQKENI. The CDR3 loop reads CASSPAQEAHLHGYTF. The CDR3 DNA sequence: TGTGCCAGCTCACCGGCACAGGAGGCCCACCTTCATGGCTACACCTTC.

The V gene is TRBV7-9, the J gene TRBJ1-1; no clear D gene. V lost 2 bases to trimming and J lost 5 bases, with 6 bases between them. Germline CDR1 SEHNR, CDR2 FQNEAQ (reference sequence). This CDR3 is 12 amino acids long. CDR3 amino acids: CASSLSWTEAFF. In DNA, the CDR3 is TGTGCCAGCAGCTTAAGTTGGACTGAAGCTTTCTTT. Together with reference TRBV7-9 and TRBJ1-1, the CDR3 gives the full variable domain: DTGVSQNPRHKITKRGQNVTFRCDPISEHNRLYWYRQTLGQGPEFLTYFQNEAQLEKSRLLSDRFSAERPKGSFSTLEIQRTEQGDSAMYLCASSLSWTEAFFGQGTRLTVV.